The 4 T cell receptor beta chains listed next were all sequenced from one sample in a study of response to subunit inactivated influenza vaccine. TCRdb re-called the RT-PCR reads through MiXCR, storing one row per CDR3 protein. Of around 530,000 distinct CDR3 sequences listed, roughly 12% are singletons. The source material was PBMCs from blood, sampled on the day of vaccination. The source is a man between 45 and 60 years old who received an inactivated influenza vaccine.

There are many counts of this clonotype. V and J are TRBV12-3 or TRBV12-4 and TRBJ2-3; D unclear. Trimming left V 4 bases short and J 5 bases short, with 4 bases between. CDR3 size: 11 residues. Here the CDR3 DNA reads TGTGCCAGCAGTTCGAGAGATACGCAGTATTTT. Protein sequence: CASSSRDTQYF.

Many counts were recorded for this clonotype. As DNA, the CDR3 is TGTGCCAGCAGCTTAGAGACTCGGTCCTACGAGCAGTACTTC. This encodes CASSLETRSYEQYF. The V gene is TRBV7-2, the J gene TRBJ2-7; D is undetermined. Germline V gene data show CDR1 as SGHTA and CDR2 as FQGNSA. Between the trimmed V and J ends, which lost 1 base and 1 base, there was a span of 8 bases. This CDR3 contains 14 residues.

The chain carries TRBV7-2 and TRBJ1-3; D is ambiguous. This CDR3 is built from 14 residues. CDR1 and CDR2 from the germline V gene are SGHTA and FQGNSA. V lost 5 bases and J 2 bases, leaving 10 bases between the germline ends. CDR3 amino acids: CASSTGSPGNTIYF. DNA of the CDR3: TGTGCCAGCAGCACCGGGTCTCCTGGAAACACCATATATTTT.

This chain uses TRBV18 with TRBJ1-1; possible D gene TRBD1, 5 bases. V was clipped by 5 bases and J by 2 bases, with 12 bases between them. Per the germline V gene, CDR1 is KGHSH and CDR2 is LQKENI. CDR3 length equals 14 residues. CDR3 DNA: TGTGCCAGCTCAACGGGGGGGATTAACACTGAAGCTTTCTTT. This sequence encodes CASSTGGINTEAFF.